A selection of T cell receptor beta chains follows, all from one sample in a study of Ad26.COV2.S vaccination and SARS-CoV-2 variants. The assay was immunoSEQ multiplex PCR, and TCRdb's table has in-frame clones only and misses some. The table has about half a million clones, approximately 90% seen once. The starting material was peripheral blood, obtained in a trial of Ad26.COV2.S vaccine versus placebo. All receptors come from a person between 18 and 59 years old who received the Ad26.COV2.S COVID-19 vaccine or a placebo. CDR3s include the opening cysteine and the closing phenylalanine or tryptophan. D genes are given only for firm matches. Some rows mark clone size as missing; the rest say once, few, many or name a class of expanded clone.

j_call d_call clone_size v_call cdr3_nt cdr3_aa
TRBJ1-2 NA NA TRBV28 TGTGCCAGCAGTCGCAGGGACGGGAACTATGGCTACACCTTC CASSRRDGNYGYTF
TRBJ1-4 NA NA TRBV28 TGTGCCAGCAGTTTTGCCAGCTCCGATAATCTACCGTATCTGTTTTTT CASSFASSDNLPYLFF
TRBJ2-1 TRBD2 NA TRBV5-1 TGCGCCAGCAGCTTACGACTAGCGGACTACAATGAGCAGTTCTTC CASSLRLADYNEQFF
TRBJ2-7 NA NA TRBV7-9 TGTGCCAGCAGCTTAGTCGATTGGCAGAACTACGAGCAGTACTTC CASSLVDWQNYEQYF
TRBJ2-1 NA NA TRBV5-5 TGTGCCAGCAGCTCCCCCCTTCACAGGGAGAGCTCCTACAATGAGCAGTTCTTC CASSSPLHRESSYNEQFF
TRBJ1-1 NA NA TRBV12-3/TRBV12-4 TGTGCCAGCACCAGAGCAGAGAACACTGAAGCTTTCTTT CASTRAENTEAFF
TRBJ1-4 NA NA TRBV5-1 TGCGCCAGCAGCTTCGGGGAAGCAACTAATGAAAAACTGTTTTTT CASSFGEATNEKLFF
TRBJ1-2 TRBD1 NA TRBV27 TGTGCCAGCAGTCCCCGGGACAGTAACTATGGCTACACCTTC CASSPRDSNYGYTF
TRBJ1-4 NA NA TRBV7-2 TGTGCCAGCAGCTTCAGCGCAACTAATGAAAAACTGTTTTTT CASSFSATNEKLFF
TRBJ1-5 NA NA TRBV19 TGTGCCAGTAGTATAGTTCCAGGGTATAGCAATCAGCCCCAGCATTTT CASSIVPGYSNQPQHF
TRBJ1-5 NA NA TRBV19 TGTGCCAGTAGTATTGAGGGGCAGGCGGACACCGATCAGCCCCAGCATTTT CASSIEGQADTDQPQHF
TRBJ2-7 NA NA TRBV28 TGTGCCAGCAGTTTAGCCAGGTCCTACGAGCAGTACTTC CASSLARSYEQYF
TRBJ1-2 NA NA TRBV14 TGTGCCAGCAGTACGGGAGATCTGAGCTACACCTTC CASSTGDLSYTF
TRBJ1-2 NA once TRBV27 TGTGCCAGCGGACGACAGGTTGGGGGCTACACCTTC CASGRQVGGYTF
TRBJ2-1 NA few TRBV19 TGTGCCAGTAGGGGGGCAATATACAATGAGCAGTTCTTC CASRGAIYNEQFF